These 9 T cell receptor beta chains were sequenced from one sample in a study of vaccination and CD4 T cells after COVID-19. Indicated treatment: roughly nine-day PBMC culture with coronavirus spike peptide pools or control peptides (ViraFEST assay). These receptors lack a known antigen. An Oncomine TCR Beta short-read assay was used to sequence the DNA from cultured CD4+ T cells. TCRdb passed the PCR reads through MiXCR, listing each CDR3 protein once. The sample holds 15,000 to 20,000 distinct CDR3 sequences, 51% seen once. The source was CD4+ T cells from blood, cultured in vitro, collected before SARS-CoV-2 vaccination. Source of these receptors: a human donor who had recovered from COVID-19.

The rearrangement uses TRBV20-1 and TRBJ2-5; possibly TRBD2 for D (5 bases). Germline assignment: CDR1 DFQATT and CDR2 SNEGSKA (reference sequence). V shed 5 bases and J shed 2 bases, with 6 bases lying between them. This CDR3 comprises 11 residues. This chain's CDR3 is CSAEGQETQYF. Here the CDR3 DNA reads TGCAGTGCTGAGGGTCAAGAGACCCAGTACTTC.

The V gene is TRBV6-2 or TRBV6-3, the J gene TRBJ1-5, with a possible D match to TRBD1 (5 bases). From germline, CDR1 is MNHEY and CDR2 SVGEGT. The length of the CDR3 is 15 residues. With 0 bases removed from V and 6 bases from J, the gap between germline ends came to 12 bases. In nucleotides, the CDR3 is TGTGCCAGCAGTTACTCCCAGGGAATTGGTCAGCCCCAGCATTTT. Protein: CASSYSQGIGQPQHF.

The J gene is TRBJ2-3, the V gene TRBV20-1; 10 nucleotides align to TRBD1. The CDR3 has 14 amino acids. In germline, CDR1 is DFQATT, CDR2 SNEGSKA (reference sequence). V gave up 4 bases and J gave up 3 bases; unmatched junction bases: 4. The CDR3 DNA follows: TGCAGTGCTAAGGACAGGGGGGGTACAGATACGCAGTATTTT. It specifies CSAKDRGGTDTQYF.

This chain links TRBV6-1 with TRBJ2-7, with TRBD2 as a possible D gene (5 bases). The length of the CDR3 is 13 residues. V was shortened by 11 bases and J by 2 bases, with 16 bases between the two germline ends. Germline V gene sequence: CDR1 MNHNS, CDR2 SASEGT. As DNA, the CDR3 is TGTGCCGCAGTCCGGGATAGCACCTACGAGCAGTACTTC. This encodes CAAVRDSTYEQYF.

The rearrangement joins TRBV20-1 to TRBJ2-7, with unresolved D. From germline, CDR1 is DFQATT and CDR2 SNEGSKA (reference sequence). The length of the CDR3 is 13 residues. Trimming took off 3 bases at V and 6 bases at J, with 15 bases between the two ends. CDR3 region: CSARGLRAPEQYF. CDR3 in DNA: TGCAGTGCTAGGGGATTAAGGGCCCCCGAGCAGTACTTC.

The V gene is TRBV19, the J gene TRBJ1-5, with a weak D call TRBD1 (6 bases). Trimming took off 10 bases at V and 1 base at J, with 17 bases between the two ends. Per the germline V gene, CDR1 is LNHDA and CDR2 is SQIVND (reference sequence). The CDR3 length is 15 residues. This chain's CDR3 is CANRTWQGSNQPQHF. CDR3 in DNA: TGTGCCAATAGAACTTGGCAGGGGAGCAATCAGCCCCAGCATTTT.

This rearrangement joins TRBV20-1 to TRBJ1-3; a weak D match, TRBD1 (6 bases). CDR3 length equals 16 residues. Germline V gene lookup returns CDR1 DFQATT and CDR2 SNEGSKA (reference sequence). Trimming shortened V by 3 bases and J by 0 bases, and 15 bases separated the two germline ends. CDR3 in amino acids: CSASEGGFYSGNTIYF. CDR3 sequence (DNA): TGCAGTGCTAGTGAGGGGGGTTTCTACTCTGGAAACACCATATATTTT.

This sequence joins TRBV29-1 and TRBJ2-7, with D unresolved. The CDR3 is made up of 12 amino acids. The V gene's germline CDR1 is SQVTM and CDR2 ANQGSEA. V lost 4 bases, J lost 0 bases, and 7 bases lay in between. The CDR3 loop reads CSVAQSSYEQYF. In nucleotides, the CDR3 is TGCAGCGTTGCTCAAAGCTCCTACGAGCAGTACTTC.

The chain has TRBV19 and TRBJ2-3; 7 positions agree with TRBD2. CDR1 LNHDA and CDR2 SQIVND come from the germline V gene (reference sequence). The CDR3 contains 13 residues. The junction had 4 bases not matched to a gene; V was cut back by 9 bases and J by 1 base. In DNA form, the CDR3 reads TGTGCCAGCAGAACTAGCGGCACAGATACGCAGTATTTT. The encoded protein is CASRTSGTDTQYF.